This T cell receptor (beta chain) was identified during a study of T cells in Graves' hyperthyroidism and ophthalmopathy. The table lists this clonotype with many counts. V shed 6 bases, J shed 0 bases, and the junction held 9 bases outside the gene matches. There are 18 residues in the CDR3. CDR1 is MNHEY, CDR2 SVGEGT, per germline. There were TCR beta CDR3 regions amplified from RNA transcripts. The HTBI primer set served for first-round RT-PCR of the TCR CDR3. TCRdb re-derived calls from the multiplex PCR reads in MiXCR, one entry per CDR3 protein. The repertoire holds about 480,000 distinct CDR3 sequences, approximately 15% seen once, with roughly 17% in the top ten.

The material sequenced was blood. This TCR derives from a woman aged 18 to 35 with Graves' hyperthyroidism. The chain couples TRBV6-2 or TRBV6-3 to TRBJ1-6, with 9 bases that match TRBD1. CDR3 in amino acids: CASSQDRGRSSYNSPLHF. In nucleotides, the CDR3 is TGTGCCAGCAGCCAGGACAGGGGCAGGAGCTCCTATAATTCACCCCTCCACTTT.